A selection of T cell receptor beta chains follows, all from one sample in a study of prognosis after radiotherapy for stage I lung cancer. Using its own MiXCR run on the multiplex PCR reads, TCRdb lists one record per CDR3 protein. The sample has 20,000 to 25,000 distinct CDR3 sequences, around 46% seen once. Sequencing was performed on PBMCs, taken before or after stereotactic body radiation therapy (not recorded which). These receptors were collected from a donor of 50 years or more with non-small cell lung cancer. Each CDR3 is given with its conserved first and last residue. D genes are given only for firm matches. Size is omitted from some rows. Given values are once, few, many or a class for expanded clones.

TRBJ1-5	TRBV6-1	medium-sized	TRBD1	CASRRQGGTNQPQHF	TGTGCCAGCAGAAGACAGGGAGGGACTAATCAGCCCCAGCATTTT
TRBJ2-7	TRBV4-2	many	TRBD1	CASSTGQGTYEQYF	TGTGCCAGCAGTACAGGACAGGGGACCTACGAGCAGTACTTC
TRBJ2-3	TRBV5-1	many	-	CASSLTGRLTDTQYF	TGCGCCAGCAGCCTGACAGGAAGACTAACAGATACGCAGTATTTT
TRBJ1-5	TRBV6-1	-	-	CASRPGGARNQPQHF	TGTGCCAGCAGACCCGGAGGGGCCCGCAATCAGCCCCAGCATTTT
TRBJ2-2	TRBV7-2	many	TRBD2	CASSLLAGAGGELFF	TGTGCCAGCAGCTTACTAGCGGGAGCTGGCGGGGAGCTGTTTTTT
TRBJ1-6	TRBV6-1	-	-	CASTLDSNSPLHF	TGTGCCAGCACCCTGGACAGTAATTCACCCCTCCACTTT
TRBJ2-7	TRBV15	few	-	CATSRADLRYEQYF	TGTGCCACCAGCAGAGCGGACCTTAGGTACGAGCAGTACTTC
TRBJ2-1	TRBV7-2	-	-	CASSWWLAEQFF	TGTGCCAGCAGCTGGTGGTTAGCGGAGCAGTTCTTC
TRBJ2-3	TRBV20-1	-	TRBD2	CSAVSSGGDTDTQYF	TGCAGTGCTGTTTCTAGCGGGGGGGACACAGATACGCAGTATTTT
TRBJ2-7	TRBV4-2	many	TRBD2	CASSPLGLRGMDPYEQYF	TGTGCCAGCAGCCCCCTAGGACTGCGGGGGATGGATCCCTACGAGCAGTACTTC
TRBJ1-6	TRBV7-2	many	-	CASSTTFSPLHF	TGTGCCAGCAGCACGACCTTTTCACCCCTCCACTTT
TRBJ2-5	TRBV5-4	few	TRBD2	CASSFRLAGTQETQYF	TGTGCCAGCAGCTTTCGACTAGCGGGGACCCAAGAGACCCAGTACTTC
TRBJ2-7	TRBV28	large	-	CASSPGYEQYF	TGTGCCAGCAGTCCAGGCTACGAGCAGTACTTC
TRBJ2-1	TRBV7-2	medium-sized	TRBD2	CASSLGGGDYNEQFF	TGTGCCAGCAGCTTAGGGGGAGGGGACTACAATGAGCAGTTCTTC
TRBJ2-5	TRBV20-1	many	TRBD2	CSARREEGAQETQYF	TGCAGTGCCAGGCGGGAGGAGGGAGCTCAAGAGACCCAGTACTTC
TRBJ2-1	TRBV5-1	many	TRBD2	CASSLVSLAANEQFF	TGCGCCAGCAGCTTGGTGAGTCTAGCGGCCAATGAGCAGTTCTTC
TRBJ2-7	TRBV6-2/TRBV6-3	many	-	CASSLPGRHEQYF	TGTGCCAGCAGCCTCCCGGGTCGCCACGAGCAGTACTTC
TRBJ2-3	TRBV6-2/TRBV6-3	medium-sized	-	CASSHTDTQYF	TGTGCCAGCAGTCACACAGATACGCAGTATTTT
TRBJ1-1	TRBV19	-	-	CASSEAVGGGTEAFF	TGTGCCAGTAGTGAGGCGGTCGGGGGGGGCACTGAAGCTTTCTTT
TRBJ1-5	TRBV20-1	many	TRBD1	CSAKTDRGQGNQPQHF	TGCAGTGCAAAAACCGACAGGGGCCAGGGCAATCAGCCCCAGCATTTT
TRBJ1-6	TRBV28	-	-	CASSLTRFSPLHF	TGTGCCAGCAGTTTAACCAGGTTTTCACCCCTCCACTTT
TRBJ1-6	TRBV5-1	many	-	CASSQIQIAHSPLHF	TGTGCCAGCAGCCAGATACAGATCGCACATTCACCCCTCCACTTT
TRBJ1-4	TRBV6-1	many	-	CASSDDGQYEKLFF	TGTGCCAGCAGTGACGACGGCCAGTATGAAAAACTGTTTTTT
TRBJ2-2	TRBV7-2	-	TRBD1	CASSLGQGSYTGELFF	TGTGCCAGCAGCTTGGGACAGGGGTCGTATACCGGGGAGCTGTTTTTT
TRBJ1-6	TRBV28	medium-sized	-	CASSSIGYGGSPLHF	TGTGCCAGCAGTTCCATAGGGTATGGTGGATCACCCCTCCACTTT
TRBJ2-7	TRBV29-1	many	-	CSTAGGGSSYEQYF	TGCAGCACGGCAGGGGGGGGGAGCTCCTACGAGCAGTACTTC
TRBJ1-1	TRBV3-1	-	-	CASSGDTEAFF	TGTGCCAGCAGTGGGGACACTGAAGCTTTCTTT
TRBJ1-2	TRBV12-3/TRBV12-4	-	-	CASSQTGMSGYTF	TGTGCCAGCAGTCAAACAGGGATGAGCGGCTACACCTTC
TRBJ1-5	TRBV20-1	many	-	CSAVPGSNQPQHF	TGCAGTGCGGTTCCAGGGAGCAATCAGCCCCAGCATTTT
TRBJ2-7	TRBV3-1	many	TRBD2	CASSQGTSGYEQYF	TGTGCCAGCAGCCAAGGGACTAGCGGTTACGAGCAGTACTTC
TRBJ2-2	TRBV9	many	TRBD2	CASSRTSGVEEELFF	TGTGCCAGCAGTCGGACTAGCGGGGTTGAGGAGGAGCTGTTTTTT
TRBJ2-3	TRBV5-4	few	-	CASSLMRYTQYF	TGTGCCAGCAGCTTGATGAGGTATACGCAGTATTTT
TRBJ2-5	TRBV4-3	many	-	CASSHRTQETQYF	TGCGCCAGCAGCCACCGCACCCAAGAGACCCAGTACTTC
TRBJ1-5	TRBV30	-	-	CAWKAGSQPQHF	TGTGCCTGGAAGGCAGGGTCTCAGCCCCAGCATTTT
TRBJ1-5	TRBV3-1	many	TRBD1	CASSQGWTGGDQPQHF	TGTGCCAGCAGCCAAGGATGGACAGGGGGAGATCAGCCCCAGCATTTT
TRBJ2-5	TRBV5-1	many	TRBD2	CASRPPASGETQYF	TGCGCCAGCCGCCCCCCGGCTAGCGGAGAGACCCAGTACTTC
TRBJ1-4	TRBV27	-	-	CASSSLRGNEKLFF	TGTGCCAGCAGTTCCTTGAGGGGTAATGAAAAACTGTTTTTT
TRBJ1-2	TRBV4-2	medium-sized	-	CASSQEDRANYGYTF	TGTGCCAGCAGCCAAGAGGACAGAGCTAACTATGGCTACACCTTC
TRBJ1-6	TRBV5-6	many	TRBD1	CASSLGTGINSPLHF	TGTGCCAGCAGCTTGGGGACAGGGATTAATTCACCCCTCCACTTT
TRBJ2-3	TRBV7-9	-	-	CASSLDRDTLDTQYF	TGTGCCAGCAGCTTAGACCGGGACACATTAGATACGCAGTATTTT
TRBJ2-1	TRBV27	-	-	CASSLTVGVYNEQFF	TGTGCCAGCAGTTTGACCGTCGGGGTATACAATGAGCAGTTCTTC
TRBJ2-5	TRBV4-2	many	-	CASSQDSGAETQYF	TGTGCCAGCAGCCAAGATTCGGGGGCGGAGACCCAGTACTTC
TRBJ1-2	TRBV2	many	-	CASKRGASSYGYTF	TGTGCCAGCAAGCGGGGGGCGTCGAGTTATGGCTACACCTTC
TRBJ2-7	TRBV27	-	-	CASSFAGRRENSYEQYF	TGTGCCAGCAGTTTTGCGGGGAGAAGGGAAAACTCCTACGAGCAGTACTTT
TRBJ1-2	TRBV4-2	many	-	CASSPTSNYGYTF	TGTGCCAGCAGCCCAACTAGTAACTATGGCTACACCTTC
TRBJ2-3	TRBV4-3	many	-	CASSQALGADTQYF	TGCGCCAGCAGCCAAGCACTGGGGGCAGATACGCAGTATTTT
TRBJ2-7	TRBV12-3/TRBV12-4	-	TRBD1	CASSLTVRRDRGSPYEQYF	TGTGCCAGCAGTTTAACCGTGCGACGGGACAGGGGATCGCCCTACGAGCAGTACTTC
TRBJ1-1	TRBV6-2/TRBV6-3	-	-	CAGSDLGGRGAFF	TGTGCCGGCAGTGACCTCGGGGGTCGGGGAGCTTTCTTT
TRBJ2-3	TRBV5-1	-	-	CASSLSSTDTQYF	TGCGCCAGCAGCCTATCCAGCACAGATACGCAGTATTTT
TRBJ2-3	TRBV7-2	many	-	CASSSQGGGTDTQYF	TGTGCCAGCAGCTCCCAGGGGGGGGGCACAGATACGCAGTATTTT
TRBJ1-5	TRBV7-2	many	-	CASSLAVGSQPQHF	TGTGCCAGCAGCTTAGCTGTCGGAAGTCAGCCCCAGCATTTT
TRBJ2-5	TRBV7-9	many	TRBD2	CASSNRAGGFYF	TGTGCCAGCAGCAACCGAGCGGGGGGCTTTTACTTC
TRBJ2-1	TRBV27	few	-	CASSLWTASYNEQFF	TGTGCCAGCAGTTTATGGACAGCTTCCTACAATGAGCAGTTCTTC
TRBJ2-1	TRBV6-1	few	-	CASTPSGTLGPDEQFF	TGTGCCAGCACCCCGAGTGGGACATTAGGGCCGGATGAGCAGTTCTTC
TRBJ2-2	TRBV6-1	few	-	CASSDGTDTGELFF	TGTGCCAGCAGTGACGGGACGGACACCGGGGAGCTGTTTTTT
TRBJ1-6	TRBV6-2/TRBV6-3	-	-	CASTLRGGRTLHF	TGTGCCAGCACTCTCCGGGGGGGCCGGACCCTCCACTTT
TRBJ2-3	TRBV5-4	many	-	CASSAGLYTDTQYF	TGTGCCAGCTCCGCCGGCCTCTACACAGATACGCAGTATTTT
TRBJ1-1	TRBV10-1	few	TRBD1	CASSQGQGEVNTEAFF	TGCGCCAGCAGCCAGGGACAGGGCGAGGTGAACACTGAAGCTTTCTTT
TRBJ2-3	TRBV7-9	-	-	CASTVTGSESDTQYF	TGTGCCAGCACGGTGACTGGAAGTGAGTCAGATACGCAGTATTTT